Listed here are 23 T cell receptor beta chains from one sample, sequenced in a study of shared clonotypes between healthy human individuals. The protocol was immunoSEQ multiplex PCR, while the TCRdb copy is restricted to in-frame clones and leaves out a portion. The data hold 2 million to 2.5 million clones, with approximately 94% observed a single time. The sample comprised naive CD4+ T cells sorted from blood. As for subset: CD45RA+ positively selected. The receptors stem from a man between 18 and 29 years old in good health.

V usage is TRBV5-5 and J usage is TRBJ2-3, with a weak D call TRBD1 (6 bases). This CDR3 has 15 residues. V was shortened by 5 bases and J by 8 bases, with 21 bases between the two germline ends. Germline V gene data show CDR1 as SGHKS and CDR2 as YYEKEE (reference sequence). This CDR3 reads CASSFLQGSLLTQYF. The CDR3 DNA follows: TGTGCCAGCAGTTTTCTACAGGGTTCGCTTCTTACGCAGTATTTT.

J is TRBJ1-1 and V is TRBV5-1; possibly TRBD1 for D (6 bases). Trimming took 1 base from V and 1 from J, leaving 14 bases between them. Germline loops: CDR1 SGHRS, CDR2 YFSETQ. The CDR3 is 16 amino acids. CDR3 loop: CASSLFAGTQNTEAFF. The CDR3 region has the DNA TGCGCCAGCAGCTTGTTCGCCGGGACACAGAACACTGAAGCTTTCTTT.

The chain combines TRBV6-4 with TRBJ2-1, with D possibly TRBD2 on 6 matching bases. Trimming took 3 bases from V and 8 from J, leaving 14 bases between them. The CDR3 is 14 amino acids. Germline values: CDR1 MRHNA, CDR2 SNTAGT. The CDR3 protein is CASSEFGGMDEQFF. CDR3 bases: TGTGCCAGCAGTGAATTTGGCGGGATGGATGAGCAGTTCTTC.

The chain joins TRBV10-3 to TRBJ2-7, with D perhaps matching TRBD1 or TRBD2 (5 bases each). Trimming stripped 5 bases from V and 2 bases from J, with 13 bases between. The CDR3 is 14 residues long. In germline, CDR1 is ENHRY, CDR2 SYGVKD. As DNA, the CDR3 is TGTGCCATCAGTAGCCGGGACGGGACCTACGAGCAGTACTTC. Amino acids: CAISSRDGTYEQYF.

This rearrangement joins TRBV11-3 to TRBJ2-7, with a tentative D call TRBD1 (5 bases). The CDR3 runs to 12 residues. Germline lookup yields CDR1 SGHNT and CDR2 YENEEA. Between the trimmed V and J ends, which lost 1 base and 5 bases, there was a span of 6 bases. The CDR3 bases are TGTGCCAGCAGCTTAGTAGGGGACGAGCAGTACTTC. It yields the protein CASSLVGDEQYF.

As concerns this clone: Other DNA sequences in the sample encode the same CDR3. The genes are TRBV7-2 and TRBJ2-3; D perhaps matches TRBD2 (7 bases). Per germline, CDR1 SGHTA and CDR2 FQGNSA. Trimming stripped 2 bases from V and 4 bases from J, with 13 bases between. The CDR3 runs 15 residues. The CDR3 DNA follows: TGTGCCAGCAGCTTAAGACGCGGGGGCGCAGATACGCAGTATTTT. Its protein is CASSLRRGGADTQYF. Full variable domain (missing parts from reference TRBV7-2 and TRBJ2-3): GAGVSQSPSNKVTEKGKDVELRCDPISGHTALYWYRQSLGQGLEFLIYFQGNSAPDKSGLPSDRFSAERTGGSVSTLTIQRTQQEDSAVYLCASSLRRGGADTQYFGPGTRLTVL.

This clone was observed a single time. Here the CDR3 reads CASSLADYNEQFF. The DNA for the CDR3 is TGTGCCAGCAGTTTGGCAGACTACAATGAGCAGTTCTTC. The V and J genes are TRBV27 and TRBJ2-1; D ambiguous. Germline loops: CDR1 MNHEY, CDR2 SMNVEV (reference sequence). With 3 bases removed from V and 3 bases from J, the gap between germline ends came to 6 bases. The CDR3 length is 13 residues.

The CDR3 region is CSAREGREQYF. Written as DNA, the CDR3 is TGCAGTGCTAGAGAGGGACGAGAGCAGTACTTC. The chain employs TRBV20-1 and TRBJ2-7; either TRBD1 or TRBD2 may fit D (5 bases each). Looked up from germline, CDR1 is DFQATT and CDR2 is SNEGSKA (reference sequence). The CDR3 extends over 11 amino acids. With 0 bases removed from V and 7 bases from J, the gap between germline ends came to 7 bases.

The chain links TRBV28 to TRBJ2-5; maybe TRBD2 (5 bases). Trimming shortened V by 6 bases and J by 2 bases, and 19 bases separated the two germline ends. The CDR3 is made up of 16 amino acids. Germline loops: CDR1 MDHEN, CDR2 SYDVKM. The CDR3 DNA follows: TGTGCCAGCAGCCATTACGGGGTGGCACTGCAAGAGACCCAGTACTTC. Encoded protein: CASSHYGVALQETQYF.

V usage is TRBV2 and J usage is TRBJ1-1; TRBD1 agrees at 10 bases. Germline-derived CDR1 and CDR2 are SNHLY and FYNNEI. The trim removed 6 bases at V and 3 bases at J, leaving 4 bases unmatched. CDR3 length: 14 residues. CDR3 in amino acids: CASRGDRGYTEAFF. The CDR3 coding sequence is TGTGCCAGCAGGGGGGACAGGGGATACACTGAAGCTTTCTTT.

The chain links TRBV6-5 to TRBJ2-1; tentatively, D is TRBD1 (5 bases). Trimming pared 2 bases from V and 10 bases from J, leaving 15 bases between. The CDR3 sequence is 14 residues long. Per the germline V gene, CDR1 is MNHEY and CDR2 is SVGAGI. CDR3 sequence (DNA): TGTGCCAGCAGTTACAGGGGCGCTTTACGAGAGCAGTTCTTC. Encoded protein: CASSYRGALREQFF.

J is TRBJ1-3 and V is TRBV13; 7 bases agree with TRBD1. The CDR3 is made up of 15 amino acids. Germline V gene lookup returns CDR1 PRHDT and CDR2 FYEKMQ (reference sequence). With 1 base clipped from V and 3 bases from J, the junction kept 3 bases outside the gene matches. CDR3: CASSLEGASGNTIYF. The DNA for the CDR3 is TGTGCCAGCAGCTTAGAGGGGGCGAGTGGAAACACCATATATTTT. The variable domain in full, completed from reference TRBV13 and TRBJ1-3, reads AAGVIQSPRHLIKEKRETATLKCYPIPRHDTVYWYQQGPGQDPQFLISFYEKMQSDKGSIPDRFSAQQFSDYHSELNMSSLELGDSALYFCASSLEGASGNTIYFGEGSWLTVV.

This clone was observed once. This chain uses TRBV6-1 with TRBJ2-7, with TRBD2 matching 8 bases. This CDR3 spans 15 amino acids. The J segment lost 9 bases and the V segment lost 2 bases, leaving 12 bases of the junction unmatched. Germline V gives CDR1 MNHNS, CDR2 SASEGT. DNA of the CDR3: TGTGCCAGCAGTGAAAGATCCGGGGGGGGACTCCGGCAGTACTTC. Amino acid sequence: CASSERSGGGLRQYF.

The rearrangement links TRBV18 to TRBJ1-1; D is possibly TRBD1 (5 bases). Trimming removed 5 bases from V and 1 base from J, with 11 bases in between. This CDR3 comprises 14 residues. In germline, CDR1 is KGHSH, CDR2 LQKENI. CDR3 DNA: TGTGCCAGCTCAACTTTACAGGCGAACACTGAAGCTTTCTTT. Translation gives CASSTLQANTEAFF. The whole variable domain, filled in from reference TRBV18 and TRBJ1-1, reads NAGVMQNPRHLVRRRGQEARLRCSPMKGHSHVYWYRQLPEEGLKFMVYLQKENIIDESGMPKERFSAEFPKEGPSILRIQQVVRGDSAAYFCASSTLQANTEAFFGQGTRLTVV.

The chain recombines TRBV2 with TRBJ1-2; maybe TRBD1 (5 bases). Trimming pared 10 bases from V and 8 bases from J, leaving 23 bases between. The CDR3 is 14 amino acids. Germline lookup yields CDR1 SNHLY and CDR2 FYNNEI. Here the CDR3 reads CAKKTPGLRVGYTF. CDR3 in DNA: TGTGCCAAAAAGACACCGGGACTGAGAGTAGGCTACACCTTC.

This clone showed up just once. The genes are TRBV6-1 and TRBJ1-1, with D possibly matching TRBD1 (5 bases). The germline V and J ends were trimmed by 5 bases and 11 bases, with 15 bases remaining between them. CDR1 is MNHNS, CDR2 SASEGT, per germline. The CDR3 runs to 12 residues. Here the CDR3 DNA reads TGTGCCAGCAGTTGGGCCACAGGTTATGCTTTCTTT. Translated: CASSWATGYAFF.

As regards this clone: The same CDR3 can be traced to other DNA sequences in this sample. This chain joins TRBV28 and TRBJ1-1; 7 bases are shared with TRBD1. This CDR3 has 13 amino acids. V gave up 6 bases and J gave up 5 bases; unmatched junction bases: 6. The germline CDR1 and CDR2 sequences are MDHEN and SYDVKM. The CDR3 DNA follows: TGTGCCAGCAGAAGACAGGGAGGGACTGAAGCTTTCTTT. It translates to CASRRQGGTEAFF.

The chain recombines TRBV30 with TRBJ1-4, with a tentative D call TRBD1 (6 bases). The V end lost 1 base, the J end lost 2 bases, and 11 bases lay between the germline ends. CDR1 and CDR2 (germline): GTSNPN, SVGIG (reference sequence). The CDR3 runs to 15 residues. Written as DNA, the CDR3 is TGTGCCTGGAGTGCCGGGACAATTACTAATGAAAAACTGTTTTTT. Its protein is CAWSAGTITNEKLFF.

A word on this clone: At the DNA level, this CDR3 is encoded by other sequences in the same sample as well. The rearrangement uses TRBV30 and TRBJ2-3; the D gene is possibly TRBD2 (5 bases). Germline CDR1 is GTSNPN and CDR2 is SVGIG (reference sequence). The CDR3 runs to 12 residues. The germline V and J ends were trimmed by 2 bases and 5 bases, with 8 bases remaining between them. The CDR3 protein is CAWSSGLDTQYF. The CDR3, as DNA: TGTGCCTGGAGTAGCGGACTAGATACGCAGTATTTT.

This clone was detected only once. The V call is TRBV11-2, the J call TRBJ2-5; TRBD2 might be the D (6 bases). The CDR3 is 16 amino acids. Trimming removed 3 bases from V and 3 bases from J, with 17 bases in between. Per germline, CDR1 SGHAT and CDR2 FQNNGV. In DNA, the CDR3 is TGTGCCAGCAGCTTGGGGGGTTGGCAGGCGAAAGAGACCCAGTACTTC. This translates into CASSLGGWQAKETQYF. Full variable domain (rest looked up from reference TRBV11-2 and TRBJ2-5): EAGVAQSPRYKIIEKRQSVAFWCNPISGHATLYWYQQILGQGPKLLIQFQNNGVVDDSQLPKDRFSAERLKGVDSTLKIQPAKLEDSAVYLCASSLGGWQAKETQYFGPGTRLLVL.

This clone was counted once. The CDR3 loop is CAGSINSGANVLTF. In DNA form, the CDR3 reads TGTGCCGGATCAATTAACTCTGGGGCCAACGTCCTGACTTTC. J is TRBJ2-6 and V is TRBV6-6, with no clear D. V was cut by 11 bases and J by 0 bases, with 11 bases left in between. The CDR3 is 14 residues long. Per germline, CDR1 MNHNY and CDR2 SVGAGI (reference sequence).

The V gene is TRBV7-2, the J gene TRBJ1-1, with D hard to call. CDR1 is SGHTA and CDR2 is FQGNSA in the germline V gene. Trimming took off 4 bases at V and 4 bases at J, with 10 bases between the two ends. This CDR3 has 13 amino acids. This chain's CDR3 is CASSSSSGTEAFF. As DNA, the CDR3 is TGTGCCAGCAGCTCCTCCTCGGGCACTGAAGCTTTCTTT. Full variable domain (outside the CDR3, taken from reference TRBV7-2 and TRBJ1-1): GAGVSQSPSNKVTEKGKDVELRCDPISGHTALYWYRQSLGQGLEFLIYFQGNSAPDKSGLPSDRFSAERTGGSVSTLTIQRTQQEDSAVYLCASSSSSGTEAFFGQGTRLTVV.

As for this clone: Additional DNA sequences in this sample encode the identical CDR3. The chain carries TRBV18 and TRBJ1-4; TRBD1 agrees at 7 bases. Trimming cost V 3 bases and J 5 bases; bases outside gene matches: 3. Germline V gene data show CDR1 as KGHSH and CDR2 as LQKENI. The CDR3 totals 14 residues. The CDR3 DNA reads TGTGCCAGCTCACCGAGGACAGGCAATGAAAAACTGTTTTTT. It translates to CASSPRTGNEKLFF.